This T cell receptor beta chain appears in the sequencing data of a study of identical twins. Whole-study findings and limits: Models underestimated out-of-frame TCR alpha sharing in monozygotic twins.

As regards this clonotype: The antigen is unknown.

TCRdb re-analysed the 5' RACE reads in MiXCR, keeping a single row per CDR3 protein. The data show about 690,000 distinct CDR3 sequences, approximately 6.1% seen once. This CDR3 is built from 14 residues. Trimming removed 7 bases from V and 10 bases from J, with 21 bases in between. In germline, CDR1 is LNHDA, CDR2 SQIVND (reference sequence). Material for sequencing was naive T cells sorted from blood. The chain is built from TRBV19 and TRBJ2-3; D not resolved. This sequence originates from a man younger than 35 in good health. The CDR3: CASKGGGLPLAQYF. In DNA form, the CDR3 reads TGTGCCAGTAAGGGCGGTGGGCTACCATTGGCGCAGTATTTT.